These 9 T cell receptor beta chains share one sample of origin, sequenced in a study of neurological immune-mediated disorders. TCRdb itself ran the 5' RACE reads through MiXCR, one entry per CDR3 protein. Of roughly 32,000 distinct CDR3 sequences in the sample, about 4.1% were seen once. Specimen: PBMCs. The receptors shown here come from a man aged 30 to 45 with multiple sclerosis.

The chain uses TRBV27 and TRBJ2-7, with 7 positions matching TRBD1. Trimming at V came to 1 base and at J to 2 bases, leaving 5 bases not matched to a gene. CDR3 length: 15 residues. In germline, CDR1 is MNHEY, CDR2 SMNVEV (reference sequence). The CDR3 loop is CASSLYIGQAYEQYF. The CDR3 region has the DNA TGTGCCAGCAGTTTATATATAGGACAGGCCTACGAGCAGTACTTC.

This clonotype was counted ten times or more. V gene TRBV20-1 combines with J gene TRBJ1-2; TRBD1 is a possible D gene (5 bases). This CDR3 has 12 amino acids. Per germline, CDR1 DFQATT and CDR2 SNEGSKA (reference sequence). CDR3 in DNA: TGCAGGCACGGGACGGAGGTCTCTGGCTACACCTTC. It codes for CRHGTEVSGYTF.

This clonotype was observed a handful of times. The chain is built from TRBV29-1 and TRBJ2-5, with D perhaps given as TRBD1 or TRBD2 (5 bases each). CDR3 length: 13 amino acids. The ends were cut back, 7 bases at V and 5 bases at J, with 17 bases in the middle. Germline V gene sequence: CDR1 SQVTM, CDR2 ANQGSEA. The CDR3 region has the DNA TGCAGCGCTGGGACCGCCCAGTCGGAGACCCAGTACTTC. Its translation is CSAGTAQSETQYF.

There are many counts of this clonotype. In DNA form, the CDR3 reads TGCAGTGCAAGCCCAGGAACCCAAGAGACCCAGTACTTC. As protein: CSASPGTQETQYF. V and J are TRBV20-1 and TRBJ2-5; no clear D gene. Germline CDR1 reads DFQATT; CDR2 reads SNEGSKA (reference sequence). Trimming took 6 bases from V and 1 from J, leaving 12 bases between them. The CDR3 covers 13 residues.

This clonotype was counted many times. The CDR3 region is CSARGTGGQPQHF. In DNA, the CDR3 is TGCAGTGCTAGAGGGACAGGGGGGCAGCCCCAGCATTTT. The chain combines TRBV20-1 with TRBJ1-5, with 10 bases that match TRBD1. J was trimmed by 7 bases and V by 1 base; bases with no gene match: 1. CDR1 and CDR2 from the germline V gene are DFQATT and SNEGSKA (reference sequence). The CDR3 extends over 13 amino acids.

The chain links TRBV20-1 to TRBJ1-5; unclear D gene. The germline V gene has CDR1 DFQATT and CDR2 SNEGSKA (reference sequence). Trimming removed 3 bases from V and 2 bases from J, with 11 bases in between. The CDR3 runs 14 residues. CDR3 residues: CSASFLGGNQPQHF. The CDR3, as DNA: TGCAGTGCTAGTTTCCTTGGAGGCAATCAGCCCCAGCATTTT.

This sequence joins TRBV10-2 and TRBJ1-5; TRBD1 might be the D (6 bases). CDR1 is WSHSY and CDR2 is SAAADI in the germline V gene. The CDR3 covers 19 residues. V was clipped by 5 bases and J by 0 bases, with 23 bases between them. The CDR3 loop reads CASSINRVNEATSNQPQHF. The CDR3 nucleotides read TGCGCCAGCAGTATAAACAGGGTTAATGAGGCTACTAGCAATCAGCCCCAGCATTTT.

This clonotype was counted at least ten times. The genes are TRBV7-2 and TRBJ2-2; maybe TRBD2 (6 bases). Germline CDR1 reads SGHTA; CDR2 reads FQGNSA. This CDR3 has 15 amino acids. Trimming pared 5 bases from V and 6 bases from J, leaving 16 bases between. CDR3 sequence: CASSPGQGLSGELFF. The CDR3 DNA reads TGTGCCAGCAGCCCGGGTCAGGGACTGTCCGGGGAGCTGTTTTTT.

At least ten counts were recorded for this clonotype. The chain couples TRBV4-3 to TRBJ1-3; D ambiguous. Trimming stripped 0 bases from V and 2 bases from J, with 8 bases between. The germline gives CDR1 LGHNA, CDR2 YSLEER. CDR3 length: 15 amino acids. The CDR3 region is CASSQERRTGNTIYF. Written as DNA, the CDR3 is TGCGCCAGCAGCCAAGAGCGGCGGACTGGAAACACCATATATTTT.